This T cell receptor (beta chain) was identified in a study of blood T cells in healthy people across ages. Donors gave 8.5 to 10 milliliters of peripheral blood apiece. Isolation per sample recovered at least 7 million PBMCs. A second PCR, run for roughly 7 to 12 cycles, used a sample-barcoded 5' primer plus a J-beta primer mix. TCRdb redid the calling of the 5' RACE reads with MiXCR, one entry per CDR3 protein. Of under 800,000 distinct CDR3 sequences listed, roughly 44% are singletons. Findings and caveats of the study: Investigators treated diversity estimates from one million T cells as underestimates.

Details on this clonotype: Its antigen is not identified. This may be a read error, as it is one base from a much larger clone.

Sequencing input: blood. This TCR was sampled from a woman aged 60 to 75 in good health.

The CDR3 nucleotides are TGCGCCAGCAGCTCCAGCGTGGTGAACCAAGAGACCCAGTACTTC. Amino acid sequence: CASSSSVVNQETQYF. V is TRBV5-1 and J is TRBJ2-5, with D uncertain. CDR1 SGHRS and CDR2 YFSETQ come from the germline V gene. The CDR3 has 15 residues. With 3 bases removed from V and 0 bases from J, the gap between germline ends came to 12 bases.